The 28 T cell receptor beta chains listed next were all sequenced from one sample in a study of cytomegalovirus exposure and HLA in healthy donors. The PCR was carried out with 60 Vbeta primers and 13 Jbeta primers. Data came from immunoSEQ multiplex PCR; TCRdb stores just in-frame clones and leaves some out. The repertoire consists of 100,000 or so clones, with approximately 16% occurring once and the leading ten covering around 0.9%. The specimen was PBMCs. The source is a female donor in good health and CMV-seronegative.

V and J are TRBV2 and TRBJ1-2; 7 nucleotides agree with TRBD1. Germline CDR1 SNHLY, CDR2 FYNNEI. With 2 bases clipped from V and 3 bases from J, the junction kept 9 bases outside the gene matches. The CDR3 has 16 residues. The CDR3 is CASSERAGGWYYGYTF. The CDR3 DNA reads TGTGCCAGCAGTGAAAGAGCAGGGGGTTGGTACTATGGCTACACCTTC.

This clone was seen more than once but under ten times. The V and J genes are TRBV11-2 and TRBJ2-5, with a possible D match to TRBD2 (6 bases). V lost 1 base, J lost 5 bases, and 11 bases lay in between. The CDR3 length is 14 residues. CDR1 and CDR2 from the germline V gene are SGHAT and FQNNGV. In nucleotides, the CDR3 is TGTGCCAGCAGCTTAGGGCCAGGAGGGGAGACCCAGTACTTC. As protein: CASSLGPGGETQYF.

This clone was seen a few times. The chain links TRBV10-3 to TRBJ2-7, with no clear D. The germline V gene has CDR1 ENHRY and CDR2 SYGVKD. The CDR3 has 12 residues. Trimming removed 6 bases from V and 3 bases from J, with 9 bases in between. CDR3 sequence reads: CAISDGVYEQYF. The CDR3 DNA is TGTGCCATCAGCGACGGAGTCTACGAGCAGTACTTC.

This chain connects TRBV4-3 to TRBJ2-1; D ambiguous. The CDR3 contains 16 residues. Germline V gene sequence: CDR1 LGHNA, CDR2 YSLEER. V was pared by 1 base and J by 0 bases, with 10 bases between. The CDR3 here is CASSQAQTGSYNEQFF. CDR3 bases: TGCGCCAGCAGCCAAGCCCAAACTGGCTCCTACAATGAGCAGTTCTTC.

This chain connects TRBV5-6 to TRBJ2-7, with D perhaps TRBD1 (5 bases). V was shortened by 0 bases and J by 5 bases, with 9 bases between the two germline ends. The CDR3 covers 13 residues. In germline, CDR1 is SGHDT, CDR2 YYEEEE. The CDR3 spells CASSLGRAHEQYF. The DNA for the CDR3 is TGTGCCAGCAGCTTGGGCAGGGCCCACGAGCAGTACTTC.

The V and J genes are TRBV4-2 and TRBJ2-6; 7 nucleotides line up with TRBD2. V lost 3 bases to trimming and J lost 3 bases; unmatched junction nucleotides: 8. The CDR3 runs 17 residues. CDR1 is LGHNA and CDR2 is YNFKEQ in the germline V gene. DNA of the CDR3: TGTGCCAGCAGCCAGATGGGGGAGGGATATGGGGCCAACGTCCTGACTTTC. Translated, it gives CASSQMGEGYGANVLTF.

This rearrangement joins TRBV7-9 to TRBJ2-2, with a possible D match to TRBD2 (5 bases). This CDR3 spans 18 amino acids. CDR1 is SEHNR, CDR2 FQNEAQ, per germline (reference sequence). The V gene lost 0 bases and the J gene lost 5 bases, with 19 bases spanning the gap. CDR3: CASSLAFTPLGETGELFF. The CDR3 DNA follows: TGTGCCAGCAGCTTAGCGTTCACTCCCTTGGGAGAGACCGGGGAGCTGTTTTTT.

The rearrangement uses TRBV7-9 and TRBJ2-3; the match to TRBD2 covers 11 bases. Germline CDR1 is SEHNR and CDR2 is FQNEAQ (reference sequence). Losses at the gene ends were 3 bases for V and 4 bases for J; bases not matched to a gene: 12. The CDR3 length is 18 residues. The CDR3, as DNA: TGTGCCAGCAGCTTCCCAGTACTAGCGGGAGTCCCCCCAGATACGCAGTATTTT. It encodes CASSFPVLAGVPPDTQYF.

The chain carries TRBV9 and TRBJ2-2; 9 bases line up with TRBD2. There are 15 residues in the CDR3. Trimming took 4 bases from V and 9 from J; bases not matched to a gene: 10. Germline assignment: CDR1 SGDLS and CDR2 YYNGEE. This chain's CDR3 is CASSSRGREGRELFF. For the CDR3, the DNA is TGTGCCAGCAGCTCAAGGGGGCGGGAGGGCCGGGAGCTGTTTTTT.

This chain uses TRBV2 with TRBJ2-5, with TRBD1 matching over 11 bases. The CDR3 has 15 residues. With V trimmed by 7 bases and J by 4 bases, 8 bases remained unmatched. The germline V gene encodes CDR1 SNHLY and CDR2 FYNNEI. As DNA, the CDR3 is TGTGCCAGCACTGGACAGGGGGCGCGTCGAGAGACCCAGTACTTC. Its translation: CASTGQGARRETQYF.

The chain joins TRBV9 to TRBJ1-1; 10 bases are a match to TRBD1. Germline V gene sequence: CDR1 SGDLS, CDR2 YYNGEE. The CDR3 has 15 amino acids. J gave up 7 bases and V 4 bases, and 10 bases lay outside the gene matches. CDR3 nucleotides: TGTGCCAGCAGCCACGGGCCGGGACAGGGGATTGAAGCTTTCTTT. The encoded protein is CASSHGPGQGIEAFF.

This clone has just a few counts. This CDR3 reads CASSEGNTIYF. CDR3 DNA sequence: TGTGCCAGCAGTGAGGGCAACACCATATATTTT. The rearrangement uses TRBV25-1 and TRBJ1-3, with D unclear. The V gene's germline CDR1 is MGHDK and CDR2 SYGVNS. The length of the CDR3 is 11 residues. Trimming removed 3 bases from V and 7 bases from J, with 4 bases in between. The full variable domain, its missing parts supplied by reference TRBV25-1 and TRBJ1-3, is EADIYQTPRYLVIGTGKKITLECSQTMGHDKMYWYQQDPGMELHLIHYSYGVNSTEKGDLSSESTVSRIRTEHFPLTLESARPSHTSQYLCASSEGNTIYFGEGSWLTVV.

The genes are TRBV9 and TRBJ2-7, with 12 bases aligning to TRBD2. The ends lost 0 bases at V and 2 bases at J; junction bases unmatched: 6. The germline CDR1 and CDR2 sequences are SGDLS and YYNGEE. The CDR3 has 17 residues. Here the CDR3 reads CASSVGASGGDPYEQYF. The CDR3 DNA follows: TGTGCCAGCAGCGTAGGTGCTAGCGGGGGGGACCCCTACGAGCAGTACTTC.

CDR3 nucleotides: TGTGCCAGCAGCCCGACTAGCGTGGAGACAGATACGCAGTATTTT. Protein product: CASSPTSVETDTQYF. The genes are TRBV11-1 and TRBJ2-3; 8 bases map to TRBD2. Germline-derived CDR1 and CDR2 are SGHAT and FQDESV (reference sequence). Trimming at V came to 5 bases and at J to 3 bases, leaving 7 bases not matched to a gene. The CDR3 extends over 15 amino acids.

There are a few counts of this clone. The chain employs TRBV4-2 and TRBJ2-7, with TRBD2 matching 12 bases. J gave up 5 bases and V 1 base, and 9 bases lay outside the gene matches. Looked up from germline, CDR1 is LGHNA and CDR2 is YNFKEQ. The CDR3 covers 17 residues. In DNA form, the CDR3 reads TGTGCCAGCAGCCAAGGACTAGCGGGAGCGGTGGGTCACGAGCAGTACTTC. This translates into CASSQGLAGAVGHEQYF.

Only a few counts were recorded for this clone. The chain recombines TRBV4-2 with TRBJ2-7; D might be TRBD2 (6 bases). Trimming cost V 1 base and J 0 bases, with 13 bases left between them. Germline loops: CDR1 LGHNA, CDR2 YNFKEQ. This CDR3 has 16 residues. The CDR3 spells CASSQGAGSGSYEQYF. The CDR3 region has the DNA TGTGCCAGCAGCCAAGGAGCGGGTAGCGGCTCCTACGAGCAGTACTTC.

CDR3 region: CASSGTDLGRQPQHF. The DNA for the CDR3 is TGTGCCAGCAGTGGCACGGATTTGGGGCGGCAGCCCCAGCATTTT. The V call is TRBV25-1, the J call TRBJ1-5; the D gene is possibly TRBD1 (5 bases). The germline gives CDR1 MGHDK, CDR2 SYGVNS. The CDR3 has 15 residues. The V and J ends lost 4 bases and 7 bases respectively, with 17 bases between them. Combining the CDR3 with reference TRBV25-1 and TRBJ1-5 gives the whole variable domain EADIYQTPRYLVIGTGKKITLECSQTMGHDKMYWYQQDPGMELHLIHYSYGVNSTEKGDLSSESTVSRIRTEHFPLTLESARPSHTSQYLCASSGTDLGRQPQHFGDGTRLSIL.

This rearrangement joins TRBV11-3 to TRBJ2-1; tentative D call: TRBD1 (6 bases). Per germline, CDR1 SGHNT and CDR2 YENEEA. V was cut by 5 bases and J by 6 bases, with 14 bases left in between. CDR3 length equals 14 residues. The CDR3 loop reads CASSPGPGANEQFF. Here the CDR3 DNA reads TGTGCCAGCAGCCCCGGACCAGGGGCCAATGAGCAGTTCTTC.

Comment on this clone: This sample also contains other DNA sequences that code for the same CDR3. This chain joins TRBV11-3 and TRBJ2-3; 15 bases line up with TRBD2. The germline V gene has CDR1 SGHNT and CDR2 YENEEA. The J segment lost 3 bases and the V segment lost 5 bases, leaving 3 bases of the junction unmatched. The CDR3 is 16 amino acids. For the CDR3, the DNA is TGTGCCAGCAGCCCCGGGACTAGCGGGAGGACAGATACGCAGTATTTT. As protein: CASSPGTSGRTDTQYF.

This clone was found a few times. The J gene is TRBJ2-5, the V gene TRBV7-9; 7 bases fit TRBD1. Germline-derived CDR1 and CDR2 are SEHNR and FQNEAQ (reference sequence). J was trimmed by 4 bases and V by 6 bases; bases with no gene match: 5. This CDR3 has 13 residues. The chain's CDR3 is CASRNRQGETQYF. DNA of the CDR3: TGTGCCAGCAGGAATCGACAGGGAGAGACCCAGTACTTC.

V usage is TRBV11-2 and J usage is TRBJ1-1; a possible D gene is TRBD1 (6 bases). Trimming took off 5 bases at V and 3 bases at J, with 22 bases between the two ends. Germline assignment: CDR1 SGHAT and CDR2 FQNNGV. The CDR3 is 17 residues long. CDR3 nucleotides: TGTGCCAGCAGCCCCACAGGGACCCGATTGGTTGACACTGAAGCTTTCTTT. Translation: CASSPTGTRLVDTEAFF.

The CDR3 is CAISEAVLNTEAFF. DNA of the CDR3: TGTGCCATCAGTGAAGCCGTATTGAACACTGAAGCTTTCTTT. This rearrangement joins TRBV10-3 to TRBJ1-1; unclear D gene. The germline gives CDR1 ENHRY, CDR2 SYGVKD. There are 14 residues in the CDR3. Trimming cost V 3 bases and J 0 bases, with 8 bases left between them.

In this sample, this clone turned up a few times. This sequence joins TRBV5-8 and TRBJ1-2; the D gene is possibly TRBD1 (5 bases). The CDR3 runs to 13 residues. Trimming left V 1 base short and J 2 bases short, with 6 bases between. Germline V CDR1 and CDR2: SGHTS, YDEGEE. The CDR3 loop is CASSLSGNYGYTF. CDR3 DNA sequence: TGTGCCAGCAGCTTGTCAGGGAACTATGGCTACACCTTC.

This clone was found a few times. The chain combines TRBV5-6 with TRBJ1-4; D is unclear. The CDR3 length is 16 residues. CDR1 and CDR2 (germline): SGHDT, YYEEEE. Trimming cost V 4 bases and J 0 bases, with 13 bases left between them. In nucleotides, the CDR3 is TGTGCCAGCAGCCCACAGACCGGGGCAACTAATGAAAAACTGTTTTTT. Its translation: CASSPQTGATNEKLFF.

V gene TRBV7-8 combines with J gene TRBJ1-1; D perhaps matches TRBD1 (5 bases). With 1 base removed from V and 8 bases from J, the gap between germline ends came to 14 bases. The CDR3 covers 14 residues. Germline assignment: CDR1 SGHVS and CDR2 FQNEAQ. Written as DNA, the CDR3 is TGTGCCAGCAGCTTAGAGGCATCAGGGTTGGAAGCTTTCTTT. This encodes CASSLEASGLEAFF.

There are a few counts of this clone. The V call is TRBV19, the J call TRBJ1-4; tentative D call: TRBD1 (5 bases). The CDR3 loop spans 17 amino acids. Trimming took off 5 bases at V and 0 bases at J, with 16 bases between the two ends. The germline V gene has CDR1 LNHDA and CDR2 SQIVND (reference sequence). Here the CDR3 DNA reads TGTGCCAGTAGTTGGGGGGACCCGGCGACAACTAATGAAAAACTGTTTTTT. As protein: CASSWGDPATTNEKLFF.

The chain is built from TRBV20-1 and TRBJ2-3; D uncertain. The CDR3 spans 11 residues. The V and J ends lost 6 bases and 5 bases respectively, with 9 bases between them. CDR1 and CDR2 (germline): DFQATT, SNEGSKA (reference sequence). CDR3 protein: CSALGLDTQYF. CDR3 nucleotide sequence: TGCAGTGCCCTTGGGCTAGATACGCAGTATTTT.

In its sample, this clone was seen a few times. The chain joins TRBV19 to TRBJ1-2; 7 nucleotides align to TRBD1. CDR1 and CDR2 from the germline V gene are LNHDA and SQIVND (reference sequence). V gave up 1 base and J gave up 2 bases; unmatched junction bases: 4. The CDR3 covers 15 residues. DNA for the CDR3: TGTGCCAGTAGTATAGTTTTGGACAGGAACTATGGCTACACCTTC. Its translation: CASSIVLDRNYGYTF.